A single sample gave rise to the 15 T cell receptor beta chains below, sequenced in a study of blood T cell repertoires in COVID-19. Profiling relied on immunoSEQ multiplex PCR, and the TCRdb table lists in-frame clones only, not all of them. The table lists roughly 200,000 clones, 88% of them singletons, with roughly 5.5% in the top ten. Material for sequencing was peripheral blood. These receptor sequences come from a man aged 35 to 55 with active or convalescent COVID-19.

DNA for the CDR3: TGTGCCAGCAGCTCAAGCGGGACAGGGGGCTACGATGGCTACACCTTC. Residues: CASSSSGTGGYDGYTF. V usage is TRBV3-1 (or the pseudogene TRBV3-2) and J usage is TRBJ1-2; 12 nucleotides match TRBD1. The germline gives CDR1 LGHDT, CDR2 YNNKEL (reference sequence). V trimming: 5 bases; J trimming: 6 bases; junction bases outside the gene matches: 10. There are 16 residues in the CDR3.

This clone was counted once. The chain has TRBV4-2 and TRBJ2-2; TRBD1 is a possible D gene (5 bases). This CDR3 has 15 amino acids. The V gene's germline CDR1 is LGHNA and CDR2 YNFKEQ. V was trimmed by 5 bases and J by 0 bases, leaving 10 bases between them. DNA for the CDR3: TGTGCCAGCAGCGAGGACACCGCGAACACCGGGGAGCTGTTTTTT. Translated, it gives CASSEDTANTGELFF.

The CDR3 spells CAVGERGWEQYF. The CDR3 DNA reads as TGTGCCGTTGGCGAGCGGGGGTGGGAGCAGTACTTC. The chain couples TRBV10-3 to TRBJ2-7; TRBD2 matches 8 bases. Germline V lookup: CDR1 ENHRY, CDR2 SYGVKD. V shed 11 bases and J 7 bases; nucleotides not matched to a gene: 10. The CDR3 is 12 residues long.

The J gene is TRBJ2-7, the V gene TRBV4-2; 9 positions agree with TRBD1. CDR3 length: 15 residues. V lost 4 bases to trimming and J lost 5 bases; unmatched junction nucleotides: 9. Looked up from germline, CDR1 is LGHNA and CDR2 is YNFKEQ. CDR3 in amino acids: CASSPDGGQGDEQYF. CDR3 in DNA: TGTGCCAGCAGCCCTGATGGGGGACAGGGTGACGAGCAGTACTTC.

This chain connects TRBV7-2 to TRBJ2-5; 10 positions agree with TRBD2. CDR1 and CDR2 (germline): SGHTA, FQGNSA. The V and J ends lost 5 bases and 2 bases, in that order; junction bases with no gene match: 2. The CDR3 runs to 14 residues. Written as DNA, the CDR3 is TGTGCCAGCAGCAAAGCGGGGGGGCAAGAGACCCAGTACTTC. Its protein product is CASSKAGGQETQYF. Full variable domain (outside the CDR3, taken from reference TRBV7-2 and TRBJ2-5): GAGVSQSPSNKVTEKGKDVELRCDPISGHTALYWYRQSLGQGLEFLIYFQGNSAPDKSGLPSDRFSAERTGGSVSTLTIQRTQQEDSAVYLCASSKAGGQETQYFGPGTRLLVL.

The chain uses TRBV5-1 and TRBJ2-3; D not certain. CDR3 length: 14 amino acids. Trimming removed 0 bases at V and 4 bases at J, with 9 bases between. Germline V gives CDR1 SGHRS, CDR2 YFSETQ. CDR3 sequence reads: CASSLAVLPDTQYF. The DNA for the CDR3 is TGCGCCAGCAGCTTGGCGGTCCTACCAGATACGCAGTATTTT.

By proportion, this clone is medium-sized. The chain uses TRBV10-3 and TRBJ2-1, with D tentatively TRBD1 (5 bases). V dropped 3 bases and J dropped 6 bases, with 12 bases sitting between them. The CDR3 runs to 14 residues. Germline-derived CDR1 and CDR2 are ENHRY and SYGVKD. DNA for the CDR3: TGTGCCATCAGTGACCCCCCTCAGGGCAATGAGCAGTTCTTC. This encodes CAISDPPQGNEQFF.

This clone was observed a few times. This chain links TRBV9 with TRBJ1-2; 10 positions agree with TRBD1. Germline CDR1 SGDLS, CDR2 YYNGEE. The CDR3 has 15 amino acids. V shed 3 bases, J shed 0 bases, and the junction held 2 bases outside the gene matches. The CDR3 DNA follows: TGTGCCAGCAGCGAGGGACAGGGGCCTAACTATGGCTACACCTTC. Amino acid sequence: CASSEGQGPNYGYTF.

A few counts support this clone. V is TRBV19 and J is TRBJ2-3, with TRBD1 matching over 7 bases. V dropped 6 bases and J dropped 1; count of bases not matched to a gene: 7. The CDR3 totals 15 residues. CDR1 LNHDA and CDR2 SQIVND come from the germline V gene (reference sequence). CDR3 sequence reads: CASSLTGPGTDTQYF. CDR3 in DNA: TGTGCCAGTAGCCTGACAGGGCCGGGCACAGATACGCAGTATTTT.

The chain carries TRBV3-1 (or the pseudogene TRBV3-2) and TRBJ2-2, with 7 bases fitting TRBD2. Germline V gene lookup returns CDR1 LGHDT and CDR2 YNNKEL (reference sequence). With 6 bases clipped from V and 6 bases from J, the junction kept 10 bases outside the gene matches. This CDR3 region has 15 residues. The CDR3 DNA is TGTGCCAGCAGTCTAGCGGCACCCCTCGCCGGGGAGCTGTTTTTT. Translating gives CASSLAAPLAGELFF.

This chain links TRBV6-4 with TRBJ1-2; 9 nucleotides agree with TRBD1. The CDR3 is 16 amino acids. Losses at the gene ends were 0 bases for V and 6 bases for J; bases not matched to a gene: 8. CDR1 and CDR2 from the germline V gene are MRHNA and SNTAGT. The CDR3 protein is CASSDSHRGRLDGYTF. The CDR3 DNA is TGTGCCAGCAGTGACTCCCACAGGGGGCGCCTAGATGGCTACACCTTC.

This clone appeared once. The genes are TRBV9 and TRBJ1-2, with 8 nucleotides matching TRBD1. This CDR3 is 13 amino acids long. The V gene's germline CDR1 is SGDLS and CDR2 YYNGEE. After removal of 4 bases from V and 8 bases from J, the junction contained 7 bases not matched to a gene. The CDR3 nucleotides read TGTGCCAGCAGCCCCAGACAGGGGTTGGGCTACACCTTC. Amino acids: CASSPRQGLGYTF.

The chain recombines TRBV6-2 or TRBV6-3 with TRBJ1-1; a weak D match, TRBD1 (6 bases). The CDR3 has 18 residues. Germline CDR1 MNHEY, CDR2 SVGEGT. Deletions cut 2 bases from V and 1 base from J, with 20 bases between. The CDR3 bases are TGTGCCAGCAGTTACCCATTAGGTAGGGGGAAATCGAACACTGAAGCTTTCTTT. It specifies CASSYPLGRGKSNTEAFF.

The V call is TRBV6-2 or TRBV6-3, the J call TRBJ2-7; 9 nucleotides align to TRBD1. CDR1 is MNHEY, CDR2 SVGEGT, per germline. Trimming at V came to 2 bases and at J to 2 bases, leaving 7 bases not matched to a gene. CDR3 length equals 16 residues. The chain's CDR3 is CASSYRDRAPTYEQYF. CDR3 nucleotides: TGTGCCAGCAGTTACCGGGACAGGGCCCCTACCTACGAGCAGTACTTC.

This rearrangement joins TRBV4-1 to TRBJ1-2; no clear D. CDR3 length equals 14 residues. Trimming took 1 base from V and 12 from J, leaving 18 bases between them. Germline CDR1 reads MGHRA; CDR2 reads YSYEKL. In DNA form, the CDR3 reads TGCGCCAGCAGCCAAGGGCGGGTGGTGGCGGTCCACACCTTC. Its protein product is CASSQGRVVAVHTF.